What follows describes a single TCR beta chain. The target antigen is unknown. The V and J ends lost 7 bases and 2 bases respectively, with 9 bases between them. Looked up from germline, CDR1 is MNHEY and CDR2 is SVGAGI. This CDR3 region has 12 residues. PCR used 60 Vbeta primers and 13 Jbeta primers. Sequencing was performed with immunoSEQ multiplex PCR; in TCRdb, only in-frame clones are kept and a portion is missing. Of roughly 110,000 clones listed, 65% to 85% were seen once; the top ten hold roughly 2%. This entry belongs to a study of cytomegalovirus exposure and HLA in healthy donors. Study observations and caveats: Apart from CMV serostatus, no immune exposure information was available. Later analysis reportedly placed an Asian-associated ancestry cluster below the roughly 640-donor mean in N-insertions.

The sequenced sample was PBMCs. The chain links TRBV6-5 to TRBJ2-7; no definite D call. The sequence came from a man between 18 and 29 years old in good health and CMV-seronegative. The CDR3 DNA is TGTGCCAGCAACGACTCTCCCTACGAGCAGTACTTC. Translation gives CASNDSPYEQYF.